This TCR beta chain was captured in a study of T cells in Graves' hyperthyroidism and ophthalmopathy. RNA transcripts provided the source from which TCR beta CDR3 regions were amplified. HTBI primers were the set used in a first-round RT-PCR of the TCR CDR3. Each CDR3 protein gets one entry after TCRdb re-called the multiplex PCR reads with MiXCR. Of some 700,000 distinct CDR3 sequences in the sample, around 16% were seen once. Germline V gives CDR1 SQVTM, CDR2 ANQGSEA. V was shortened by 2 bases and J by 2 bases, with 10 bases between the two germline ends. The CDR3 totals 13 residues. Researchers defined stable Graves' hyperthyroidism as no ophthalmopathy progression within 18 months. Exclusion of a patient resulted from uncontrolled infection, other autoimmune disease, pregnancy or lactation. Clinicians diagnosed patients from clinical symptoms, serum thyroxine and TRAb, thyroid ultrasound and orbital computed tomography.

As concerns this clonotype: As yet, its antigen is unknown.

Whole-study findings and limits: A median 6.5 months before onset, the model predicted ophthalmopathy.

The rearrangement links TRBV29-1 to TRBJ2-7, with D tentatively TRBD1 (6 bases). The sample comprised blood. The clonotype was recovered from a man aged 45-65 years with Graves' hyperthyroidism. The CDR3 here is CSVETGIPYEQYF. The CDR3 DNA sequence: TGCAGCGTTGAAACAGGGATCCCCTACGAGCAGTACTTC.